Following are 27 T cell receptor beta chains from one sample sequenced in a study of regulatory T cells in long-lasting Graves disease. Libraries of TCR beta came from iRepertoire HTBI primers plus Arm-PCR of CDR3 regions. TCRdb reprocessed the multiplex PCR reads via MiXCR and lists one record per CDR3 protein. Counted here are 450,000 to 600,000 distinct CDR3 sequences, roughly 14% occurring once; the ten biggest clones make up approximately 9.3%. Time point specified: newly diagnosed GD, antithyroid drugs for less than 3 months. From RNA extracted from PBMCs, the TCR library was made. The sample was also linked to a second study, of T cells in Graves' hyperthyroidism and ophthalmopathy.

Material: peripheral blood mononuclear cells (PBMCs), obtained at new diagnosis, from a patient treated with antithyroid drugs. All receptors come from a man in his thirties or forties with Graves disease.

The chain carries TRBV5-6 and TRBJ1-6, with D tentatively TRBD1 (6 bases). The germline V gene encodes CDR1 SGHDT and CDR2 YYEEEE. With 5 bases removed from V and 7 bases from J, the gap between germline ends came to 16 bases. This CDR3 is 15 amino acids long. CDR3 bases: TGTGCCAGCAGTCCCAGGGGTAGGGGCAATTCACCCCTCCACTTT. Its protein is CASSPRGRGNSPLHF.

The chain couples TRBV10-1 to TRBJ1-5, with D possibly being TRBD1 (5 bases). V was shortened by 6 bases and J by 5 bases, with 11 bases between the two germline ends. From germline, CDR1 is WNHNN and CDR2 SYGVQD (reference sequence). CDR3 length equals 13 residues. CDR3 residues: CASSEDRYQPQHF. For the CDR3, the DNA is TGCGCCAGCAGCGAAGACAGATATCAGCCCCAGCATTTT.

This clonotype was picked up many times. An end of the junction differs from the germline gene, which may be a read error. The V gene is TRBV12-3 or TRBV12-4, the J gene TRBJ2-7; 10 nucleotides align to TRBD1. The CDR3 extends over 11 amino acids. The CDR3 region has the DNA TGTGCCAGCAGTGACCGGGACAGGGGAAGTTTC. It codes for CASSDRDRGSF.

The chain recombines TRBV6-1 with TRBJ2-7, with 7 bases identical to TRBD1. With 6 bases clipped from V and 2 bases from J, the junction kept 7 bases outside the gene matches. CDR1 and CDR2 (germline): MNHNS, SASEGT. This CDR3 is built from 14 residues. The CDR3 sequence: CASRERQGAYEQYF. The CDR3 DNA is TGTGCCAGCAGAGAGCGACAGGGCGCCTACGAGCAGTACTTC.

This clonotype was counted ten times or more. The DNA for the CDR3 is TGCAGCGCCGGGGGGGGACTAGCGTCCTACGAGCAGTACTTC. This encodes CSAGGGLASYEQYF. The genes are TRBV29-1 and TRBJ2-7, with 10 bases matching TRBD2. The germline V gene encodes CDR1 SQVTM and CDR2 ANQGSEA. The CDR3 length is 14 residues. Trimming at V came to 7 bases and at J to 1 base, leaving 7 bases not matched to a gene.

The sample holds many counts of this clonotype. The chain uses TRBV27 and TRBJ1-5; D is undetermined. V dropped 2 bases and J dropped 1 base, with 9 bases sitting between them. Germline CDR1 is MNHEY and CDR2 is SMNVEV (reference sequence). This CDR3 region has 15 residues. Written as DNA, the CDR3 is TGTGCCAGCAGTTTAAATGGACGGAGCAATCAGCCCCAGCATTTT. Translated: CASSLNGRSNQPQHF.

This clonotype has at least ten counts. The chain combines TRBV12-3 or TRBV12-4 with TRBJ2-3, with D unresolved. Trimming pared 6 bases from V and 6 bases from J, leaving 13 bases between. The CDR3 spans 13 residues. The CDR3 nucleotides read TGTGCCAGCAGGCCTAGTGCCGCGGATACGCAGTATTTT. Protein sequence: CASRPSAADTQYF.

This clonotype was found many times. For the CDR3, the DNA is TGTGCCTGGAGGAGGACAGGGGTTTACTATGGCTACACCTTC. Translated: CAWRRTGVYYGYTF. The V gene is TRBV30, the J gene TRBJ1-2, with TRBD1 matching over 9 bases. CDR1 and CDR2 from the germline V gene are GTSNPN and SVGIG (reference sequence). V was pared by 3 bases and J by 3 bases, with 5 bases of the junction left unmatched. This CDR3 is built from 14 residues.

This clonotype turned up a few times. The chain joins TRBV10-2 to TRBJ1-2, with D perhaps matching TRBD1 (6 bases). V dropped 10 bases and J dropped 8 bases, with 17 bases sitting between them. Looked up from germline, CDR1 is WSHSY and CDR2 is SAAADI. The CDR3 length is 12 residues. The CDR3 protein is CATAGRGDGYTF. Here the CDR3 DNA reads TGCGCCACGGCCGGCAGGGGCGACGGCTACACCTTC.

V usage is TRBV5-4 and J usage is TRBJ2-3; possible D gene TRBD1, 5 bases. Germline assignment: CDR1 SGHNT and CDR2 YYREEE (reference sequence). The CDR3 contains 16 residues. The V gene lost 0 bases and the J gene lost 3 bases, with 14 bases spanning the gap. CDR3 DNA: TGTGCCAGCAGCTTGGAACAGGTTTTTTTAACAGATACGCAGTATTTT. It yields the protein CASSLEQVFLTDTQYF.

In regard to this clonotype: Germline is not matched at one junction end, which may reflect a read error. For the CDR3, the DNA is TGTGCCGGCAGTGAAGAATTGGGGGCAGTAAGAGCTTTCTTT. It encodes CAGSEELGAVRAFF. The chain recombines TRBV25-1 with TRBJ1-1; TRBD1 is a possible D gene (6 bases). Germline lookup yields CDR1 MGHDK and CDR2 SYGVNS. The CDR3 contains 14 residues.

This sequence joins TRBV29-1 and TRBJ2-3; D not certain. From germline, CDR1 is SQVTM and CDR2 ANQGSEA. This CDR3 is 13 amino acids long. V lost 4 bases and J 2 bases, leaving 10 bases between the germline ends. The CDR3 spells CSVAGIFTDTQYF. The CDR3 DNA is TGCAGCGTTGCGGGCATCTTCACAGATACGCAGTATTTT.

J is TRBJ2-7 and V is TRBV24-1; TRBD2 matches 11 bases. Germline V gene data show CDR1 as KGHDR and CDR2 as SFDVKD. V shed 6 bases and J 5 bases; nucleotides not matched to a gene: 5. This CDR3 is built from 14 residues. The CDR3 protein is CATSRTSGFNEQYF. The CDR3, as DNA: TGTGCCACCAGTCGGACTAGCGGGTTCAACGAGCAGTACTTC.

This clonotype was observed many times. The chain couples TRBV5-1 to TRBJ2-7; 7 bases fit TRBD2. The V gene end was trimmed by 4 bases and the J gene end by 6 bases; junction bases not matched to a gene: 10. The CDR3 length is 14 residues. CDR1 SGHRS and CDR2 YFSETQ come from the germline V gene. The CDR3 DNA is TGCGCCAGCAGCCCTAGCGGCCCGGGCGGCGAGCAGTACTTC. Amino acids: CASSPSGPGGEQYF. Supplemented by reference TRBV5-1 and TRBJ2-7, the full variable domain reads KAGVTQTPRYLIKTRGQQVTLSCSPISGHRSVSWYQQTPGQGLQFLFEYFSETQRNKGNFPGRFSGRQFSNSRSEMNVSTLELGDSALYLCASSPSGPGGEQYFGPGTRLTVT.

This clonotype has at least ten counts. The J gene is TRBJ1-5, the V gene TRBV6-1; D unresolved. CDR3 length: 15 residues. V was pared by 5 bases and J by 0 bases, with 11 bases between. CDR1 is MNHNS and CDR2 is SASEGT in the germline V gene. Written as DNA, the CDR3 is TGTGCCAGCAGTACGCAGTACAATAGCAATCAGCCCCAGCATTTT. It translates to CASSTQYNSNQPQHF.

This clonotype was picked up a small number of times. V and J are TRBV3-1 and TRBJ1-2; no definite D call. There are 13 residues in the CDR3. Looked up from germline, CDR1 is LGHDT and CDR2 is YNNKEL (reference sequence). V was trimmed by 3 bases and J by 8 bases, leaving 13 bases between them. Here the CDR3 reads CASSHRRATGYTF. The CDR3, as DNA: TGTGCCAGCAGCCATCGGAGGGCTACGGGCTACACCTTC. Using reference TRBV3-1 and TRBJ1-2 for the parts outside the CDR3, the full variable domain is DTAVSQTPKYLVTQMGNDKSIKCEQNLGHDTMYWYKQDSKKFLKIMFSYNNKELIINETVPNRFSPKSPDKAHLNLHINSLELGDSAVYFCASSHRRATGYTFGSGTRLTVV.

This clonotype was observed many times. DNA of the CDR3: TGTGCCAGCAGCTCGCCCCGGGCCGGCAATGAGCAGTTCTTC. Its protein product is CASSSPRAGNEQFF. The chain carries TRBV11-2 and TRBJ2-1; no firm D call. Trimming left V 4 bases short and J 6 bases short, with 13 bases between. CDR1 and CDR2 (germline): SGHAT, FQNNGV. CDR3 length: 14 amino acids.

This clonotype was detected many times. The gene calls are TRBV28 and TRBJ2-2, with 7 bases identical to TRBD2. Germline assignment: CDR1 MDHEN and CDR2 SYDVKM. The CDR3 runs to 16 residues. With 5 bases clipped from V and 1 base from J, the junction kept 7 bases outside the gene matches. CDR3 loop: CASSGRLAVNTGELFF. Here the CDR3 DNA reads TGTGCCAGCAGTGGAAGGCTAGCGGTGAACACCGGGGAGCTGTTTTTT.

This clonotype was recorded once. A read error is possible here, since a much larger clone lies one base away. The CDR3 ends on some other residue instead of the conserved phenylalanine or tryptophan, so this is likely a read error. CDR3 sequence: CASIANRGYEQYL. The CDR3 coding sequence is TGTGCCAGCATCGCGAACAGGGGGTACGAGCAGTACCTC. V and J are TRBV28 and TRBJ2-7; TRBD1 matches at 8 bases. The CDR3 spans 13 residues. CDR1 is MDHEN, CDR2 SYDVKM, per germline. The V gene end was trimmed by 7 bases and the J gene end by 4 bases; junction bases not matched to a gene: 6.

In this sample, this clonotype turned up many times. V usage is TRBV19 and J usage is TRBJ1-5; D remains unclear. The germline V gene encodes CDR1 LNHDA and CDR2 SQIVND (reference sequence). This CDR3 has 17 residues. V shed 6 bases and J shed 1 base, with 19 bases lying between them. DNA of the CDR3: TGTGCCAGTAGCCCGGGAGCCGTTGTGAGAAGCAATCAGCCCCAGCATTTT. Translation: CASSPGAVVRSNQPQHF.

This clonotype occurred a few times. V is TRBV20-1 and J is TRBJ2-5, with a possible D match to TRBD1 (6 bases). V was cut by 4 bases and J by 8 bases, with 23 bases left in between. Germline V gives CDR1 DFQATT, CDR2 SNEGSKA (reference sequence). This CDR3 is built from 15 residues. CDR3 loop: CSATPLDRTEETQYF. CDR3 DNA: TGCAGTGCTACCCCTCTAGACAGGACCGAGGAAACCCAGTACTTC.

This clonotype came up many times. V and J are TRBV11-1 and TRBJ2-1; 11 positions match TRBD2. The trim removed 5 bases at V and 8 bases at J, leaving 8 bases unmatched. This CDR3 spans 15 amino acids. Germline lookup yields CDR1 SGHAT and CDR2 FQDESV (reference sequence). The CDR3 sequence is CASSARLAGSDEQFF. CDR3 in DNA: TGTGCCAGCAGCGCGAGACTAGCGGGAAGCGATGAGCAGTTCTTC.

This clonotype was counted only a few times. J is TRBJ2-7 and V is TRBV27; no clear D gene. V was pared by 6 bases and J by 0 bases, with 12 bases between. The CDR3 sequence is 14 residues long. Looked up from germline, CDR1 is MNHEY and CDR2 is SMNVEV (reference sequence). The CDR3 coding sequence is TGTGCCAGCAGGAAACCGGGCAGCTCCTACGAGCAGTACTTC. It is translated as CASRKPGSSYEQYF.

This clonotype occurred many times. The V gene is TRBV5-1, the J gene TRBJ2-7; D uncertain. V lost 5 bases to trimming and J lost 7 bases, with 19 bases between them. Per the germline V gene, CDR1 is SGHRS and CDR2 is YFSETQ. The CDR3 consists of 14 residues. CDR3 amino acids: CASRVMGPMQEQYF. In DNA, the CDR3 is TGCGCCAGCAGGGTGATGGGCCCGATGCAAGAGCAGTACTTC.

V and J are TRBV11-2 and TRBJ2-2; 8 bases map to TRBD1. Trimming removed 6 bases from V and 2 bases from J; junction bases left unmatched: 8. This CDR3 spans 16 amino acids. CDR1 SGHAT and CDR2 FQNNGV come from the germline V gene. In DNA form, the CDR3 reads TGTGCCAGCAGAACTTCTGGACAGGGAAACACCGGGGAGCTGTTTTTT. This translates into CASRTSGQGNTGELFF.

This clonotype was recorded at least ten times. CDR3 region: CASSYSKASGSYEQYF. The DNA of the CDR3 is TGTGCCAGCAGTTACTCGAAGGCTAGCGGGAGCTACGAGCAGTACTTC. The genes are TRBV6-2 or TRBV6-3 and TRBJ2-7; TRBD2 matches at 10 bases. This CDR3 has 16 amino acids. V dropped 0 bases and J dropped 3; count of bases not matched to a gene: 5. CDR1 is MNHEY and CDR2 is SVGEGT in the germline V gene.

This sequence joins TRBV29-1 and TRBJ2-1; the match to TRBD2 covers 11 bases. Per the germline V gene, CDR1 is SQVTM and CDR2 is ANQGSEA. With V trimmed by 2 bases and J by 9 bases, 9 bases remained unmatched. CDR3 length: 15 residues. The CDR3, as DNA: TGCAGCGTTGAATGGGGGCTAGCGGGAGGTTCTGAGCAGTTCTTC. It encodes CSVEWGLAGGSEQFF.